What follows are 23 T cell receptor beta chains derived from one specimen sequenced in a study of blood T cell repertoires in COVID-19. The assay was immunoSEQ multiplex PCR, and TCRdb's table has in-frame clones only and misses some. The table includes 200,000 to 300,000 clones, roughly 88% detected once. The sequencing input was peripheral blood. Receptor source: an elderly man with acute or convalescent COVID-19.

The chain has TRBV6-6 and TRBJ1-3, with TRBD1 matching 8 bases. Germline V gives CDR1 MNHNY, CDR2 SVGAGI (reference sequence). Trimming cost V 8 bases and J 0 bases; bases outside gene matches: 3. This CDR3 region has 14 residues. CDR3 in DNA: TGTGCCAGCGGACAGGGCCTCTCTGGAAACACCATATATTTT. Protein product: CASGQGLSGNTIYF.

This chain uses TRBV5-1 with TRBJ2-1; 15 nucleotides agree with TRBD2. CDR3 length equals 15 residues. V lost 8 bases and J lost 9; bases outside the gene matches: 9. The germline gives CDR1 SGHRS, CDR2 YFSETQ. The CDR3 region has the DNA TGCGCCAGTGGGACTAGCGGGAGGCTGGGGGGTGAGCAGTTCTTC. Its protein product is CASGTSGRLGGEQFF.

J is TRBJ2-4 and V is TRBV5-1, with D possibly being TRBD1 (5 bases). The V end lost 4 bases, the J end lost 3 bases, and 14 bases lay between the germline ends. CDR1 SGHRS and CDR2 YFSETQ come from the germline V gene. This CDR3 is 15 amino acids long. In DNA, the CDR3 is TGCGCCAGCAGCAGAGACAGTAGTATCAAAAACATTCAGTACTTC. This gives the protein CASSRDSSIKNIQYF.

The rearrangement uses TRBV15 and TRBJ1-2; a possible D gene is TRBD1 (5 bases). Between the trimmed V and J ends, which lost 0 bases and 8 bases, there was a span of 7 bases. The CDR3 runs 12 residues. Germline V gives CDR1 LNHNV, CDR2 YYDKDF (reference sequence). In DNA, the CDR3 is TGTGCCACCAGCAGAGATAGGGGAGGCTACACCTTC. This codes for CATSRDRGGYTF.

There are a few counts of this clone. The rearrangement joins TRBV2 to TRBJ1-2, with TRBD1 identical over 7 bases. V trimming: 4 bases; J trimming: 4 bases; junction bases outside the gene matches: 9. The germline V gene has CDR1 SNHLY and CDR2 FYNNEI. This CDR3 spans 15 amino acids. The CDR3 here is CASSVYLGQSYGYTF. DNA for the CDR3: TGTGCCAGCAGTGTCTATTTGGGACAGTCCTATGGCTACACCTTC.

V usage is TRBV10-2 and J usage is TRBJ2-2, with D unclear. Germline values: CDR1 WSHSY, CDR2 SAAADI. This CDR3 spans 16 amino acids. Trimming removed 1 base from V and 0 bases from J, with 9 bases in between. This CDR3 reads CASSELTQSNTGELFF. CDR3 DNA sequence: TGCGCCAGCAGTGAGTTAACTCAATCGAACACCGGGGAGCTGTTTTTT.

The rearrangement uses TRBV19 and TRBJ2-1; D possibly corresponds to TRBD2 (6 bases). CDR1 is LNHDA and CDR2 is SQIVND in the germline V gene (reference sequence). Trimming stripped 4 bases from V and 5 bases from J, with 15 bases between. The CDR3 extends over 15 amino acids. The CDR3, as DNA: TGTGCCAGTAGTACGGCGGGAAGGGTAAACAATGAGCAGTTCTTC. Its translation is CASSTAGRVNNEQFF.

The rearrangement joins TRBV11-2 to TRBJ1-2; tentative D call: TRBD1 (5 bases). CDR1 SGHAT and CDR2 FQNNGV come from the germline V gene. V lost 5 bases to trimming and J lost 4 bases, with 26 bases between them. This CDR3 is 18 amino acids long. The CDR3 loop is CASSPWVTQGNRFYGYTF. The CDR3 bases are TGTGCCAGCAGCCCATGGGTAACGCAGGGAAATCGCTTCTATGGCTACACCTTC.

V and J are TRBV7-9 and TRBJ1-4; 8 bases match TRBD1. CDR1 and CDR2 from the germline V gene are SEHNR and FQNEAQ (reference sequence). The trim removed 4 bases at V and 8 bases at J, leaving 6 bases unmatched. The CDR3 is made up of 14 amino acids. The CDR3 sequence is CASSSTGGREKLFF. In DNA form, the CDR3 reads TGTGCCAGCAGCTCAACAGGGGGGCGGGAAAAACTGTTTTTT.

Only one count was recorded for this clone. Distinct nucleotide sequences in the sample also encode this CDR3. This rearrangement joins TRBV15 to TRBJ1-2, with 11 nucleotides matching TRBD1. V was clipped by 0 bases and J by 8 bases; unmatched bases: 2. Germline V lookup: CDR1 LNHNV, CDR2 YYDKDF (reference sequence). This CDR3 contains 14 residues. The CDR3 sequence is CATSRDGTGGGYTF. The CDR3 DNA is TGTGCCACCAGCAGAGACGGGACAGGGGGAGGCTACACCTTC. Using reference TRBV15 and TRBJ1-2 for the parts outside the CDR3, the full variable domain is DAMVIQNPRYQVTQFGKPVTLSCSQTLNHNVMYWYQQKSSQAPKLLFHYYDKDFNNEADTPDNFQSRRPNTSFCFLDIRSPGLGDTAMYLCATSRDGTGGGYTFGSGTRLTVV.

This rearrangement joins TRBV9 to TRBJ1-1, with a possible D match to TRBD1 (6 bases). This CDR3 contains 14 residues. Germline CDR1 is SGDLS and CDR2 is YYNGEE. The V and J ends lost 4 bases and 3 bases respectively, with 13 bases between them. The CDR3 DNA reads as TGTGCCAGCAGCATAACACAGGGCGACACTGAAGCTTTCTTT. Its translation: CASSITQGDTEAFF.

Details on this clone: The junction departs from the called germline gene at one end, perhaps through a read error. The V gene is TRBV20-1, the J gene TRBJ2-1; 7 bases are a match to TRBD2. Germline V gene data show CDR1 as DFQATT and CDR2 as SNEGSKA (reference sequence). This CDR3 comprises 11 residues. The CDR3 reads CSALEMRELVF. CDR3 nucleotide sequence: TGCAGTGCCCTTGAGATGCGGGAGTTGGTCTTC.

The chain carries TRBV5-1 and TRBJ1-1; TRBD1 matches 7 bases. The CDR3 is 13 amino acids. Per germline, CDR1 SGHRS and CDR2 YFSETQ. The junction had 7 bases not matched to a gene; V was cut back by 4 bases and J by 7 bases. CDR3 amino acids: CASSLGQADEAFF. CDR3 coding DNA: TGCGCCAGCAGCCTTGGACAGGCTGATGAAGCTTTCTTT.

This chain connects TRBV18 to TRBJ2-5, with 13 bases fitting TRBD2. The CDR3 contains 20 residues. The V gene end was trimmed by 6 bases and the J gene end by 4 bases; junction bases not matched to a gene: 20. Germline assignment: CDR1 KGHSH and CDR2 LQKENI. The CDR3 DNA is TGTGCCAGCTCCCAAAGGACTAGCGGGGGCCTACCCAGGGATATAGAGACCCAGTACTTC. It specifies CASSQRTSGGLPRDIETQYF.

The chain carries TRBV7-9 and TRBJ2-3; no clear D gene. Germline CDR1 and CDR2: SEHNR and FQNEAQ (reference sequence). The CDR3 has 14 amino acids. Deletions cut 1 base from V and 6 bases from J, with 11 bases between. The CDR3 DNA sequence: TGTGCCAGCAGCTTAGGGTCGGCGGCGGATACGCAGTATTTT. Its protein is CASSLGSAADTQYF.

The CDR3 loop reads CSVGTGRNSPLHF. DNA of the CDR3: TGCAGCGTTGGGACAGGGCGGAATTCACCCCTCCACTTT. The V gene is TRBV29-1, the J gene TRBJ1-6; 8 nucleotides align to TRBD1. The V segment lost 4 bases and the J segment 7 bases; nucleotides outside the gene matches: 3. The CDR3 sequence is 13 residues long. Looked up from germline, CDR1 is SQVTM and CDR2 is ANQGSEA.

The chain is built from TRBV5-5 and TRBJ1-3, with a weak D call TRBD1 (6 bases). The CDR3 has 14 residues. The germline V and J ends were trimmed by 4 bases and 2 bases, with 10 bases remaining between them. The germline CDR1 and CDR2 sequences are SGHKS and YYEKEE (reference sequence). For the CDR3, the DNA is TGTGCCAGCAGCCCCGGGACAACTGGAAACACCATATATTTT. Amino acids: CASSPGTTGNTIYF.

J is TRBJ1-1 and V is TRBV5-1, with D perhaps TRBD1 (6 bases). This CDR3 has 16 residues. Germline CDR1 SGHRS, CDR2 YFSETQ. The V and J ends lost 2 bases and 0 bases respectively, with 14 bases between them. The CDR3 loop reads CASSLQGGRVNTEAFF. CDR3 DNA sequence: TGCGCCAGCAGCTTACAGGGCGGGAGGGTGAACACTGAAGCTTTCTTT. The entire variable domain, with the rest obtained from reference TRBV5-1 and TRBJ1-1, is as follows: KAGVTQTPRYLIKTRGQQVTLSCSPISGHRSVSWYQQTPGQGLQFLFEYFSETQRNKGNFPGRFSGRQFSNSRSEMNVSTLELGDSALYLCASSLQGGRVNTEAFFGQGTRLTVV.

In its sample, this clone was seen a few times. The genes are TRBV7-2 and TRBJ1-2; tentatively, D is TRBD1 (6 bases). This CDR3 has 17 amino acids. V lost 0 bases to trimming and J lost 7 bases, with 21 bases between them. Per germline, CDR1 SGHTA and CDR2 FQGNSA. The chain's CDR3 is CASSLAGGADSILGYTF. In nucleotides, the CDR3 is TGTGCCAGCAGCTTAGCTGGGGGCGCGGACTCAATCCTTGGCTACACCTTC.

The rearrangement links TRBV28 to TRBJ1-2; 8 bases match TRBD1. Looked up from germline, CDR1 is MDHEN and CDR2 is SYDVKM. V trimming: 5 bases; J trimming: 6 bases; junction bases outside the gene matches: 11. The CDR3 is made up of 15 amino acids. CDR3 coding DNA: TGTGCCAGCAGTCCCCAGGGGGCCCCCGGAAATGGCTACACCTTC. Translated, it gives CASSPQGAPGNGYTF.

The chain has TRBV4-3 and TRBJ1-2; D may be TRBD1 (5 bases). Trimming took 1 base from V and 3 from J, leaving 9 bases between them. The CDR3 covers 14 residues. The germline CDR1 and CDR2 sequences are LGHNA and YSLEER. The CDR3 nucleotides are TGCGCCAGCAGCCAAGGGGCGGGGGACTATGGCTACACCTTC. Its protein is CASSQGAGDYGYTF.

As for this clone: The same CDR3 arises from other DNA sequences in this sample as well. The J gene is TRBJ1-3, the V gene TRBV5-1; D gene uncertain. Germline V gene sequence: CDR1 SGHRS, CDR2 YFSETQ. The CDR3 extends over 15 amino acids. V was pared by 4 bases and J by 1 base, with 12 bases between. CDR3 region: CASSPRTGSGNTIYF. The CDR3 DNA reads TGCGCCAGCAGCCCCCGAACGGGTTCTGGAAACACCATATATTTT. The variable domain in full, with the rest retrieved from reference TRBV5-1 and TRBJ1-3, is KAGVTQTPRYLIKTRGQQVTLSCSPISGHRSVSWYQQTPGQGLQFLFEYFSETQRNKGNFPGRFSGRQFSNSRSEMNVSTLELGDSALYLCASSPRTGSGNTIYFGEGSWLTVV.

The gene calls are TRBV27 and TRBJ2-2; D unresolved. This CDR3 contains 14 residues. In germline, CDR1 is MNHEY, CDR2 SMNVEV (reference sequence). V lost 6 bases and J lost 1, with 9 bases in between. CDR3: CASRTAVNTGELFF. The CDR3, as DNA: TGTGCCAGCAGGACGGCGGTGAACACCGGGGAGCTGTTTTTT.